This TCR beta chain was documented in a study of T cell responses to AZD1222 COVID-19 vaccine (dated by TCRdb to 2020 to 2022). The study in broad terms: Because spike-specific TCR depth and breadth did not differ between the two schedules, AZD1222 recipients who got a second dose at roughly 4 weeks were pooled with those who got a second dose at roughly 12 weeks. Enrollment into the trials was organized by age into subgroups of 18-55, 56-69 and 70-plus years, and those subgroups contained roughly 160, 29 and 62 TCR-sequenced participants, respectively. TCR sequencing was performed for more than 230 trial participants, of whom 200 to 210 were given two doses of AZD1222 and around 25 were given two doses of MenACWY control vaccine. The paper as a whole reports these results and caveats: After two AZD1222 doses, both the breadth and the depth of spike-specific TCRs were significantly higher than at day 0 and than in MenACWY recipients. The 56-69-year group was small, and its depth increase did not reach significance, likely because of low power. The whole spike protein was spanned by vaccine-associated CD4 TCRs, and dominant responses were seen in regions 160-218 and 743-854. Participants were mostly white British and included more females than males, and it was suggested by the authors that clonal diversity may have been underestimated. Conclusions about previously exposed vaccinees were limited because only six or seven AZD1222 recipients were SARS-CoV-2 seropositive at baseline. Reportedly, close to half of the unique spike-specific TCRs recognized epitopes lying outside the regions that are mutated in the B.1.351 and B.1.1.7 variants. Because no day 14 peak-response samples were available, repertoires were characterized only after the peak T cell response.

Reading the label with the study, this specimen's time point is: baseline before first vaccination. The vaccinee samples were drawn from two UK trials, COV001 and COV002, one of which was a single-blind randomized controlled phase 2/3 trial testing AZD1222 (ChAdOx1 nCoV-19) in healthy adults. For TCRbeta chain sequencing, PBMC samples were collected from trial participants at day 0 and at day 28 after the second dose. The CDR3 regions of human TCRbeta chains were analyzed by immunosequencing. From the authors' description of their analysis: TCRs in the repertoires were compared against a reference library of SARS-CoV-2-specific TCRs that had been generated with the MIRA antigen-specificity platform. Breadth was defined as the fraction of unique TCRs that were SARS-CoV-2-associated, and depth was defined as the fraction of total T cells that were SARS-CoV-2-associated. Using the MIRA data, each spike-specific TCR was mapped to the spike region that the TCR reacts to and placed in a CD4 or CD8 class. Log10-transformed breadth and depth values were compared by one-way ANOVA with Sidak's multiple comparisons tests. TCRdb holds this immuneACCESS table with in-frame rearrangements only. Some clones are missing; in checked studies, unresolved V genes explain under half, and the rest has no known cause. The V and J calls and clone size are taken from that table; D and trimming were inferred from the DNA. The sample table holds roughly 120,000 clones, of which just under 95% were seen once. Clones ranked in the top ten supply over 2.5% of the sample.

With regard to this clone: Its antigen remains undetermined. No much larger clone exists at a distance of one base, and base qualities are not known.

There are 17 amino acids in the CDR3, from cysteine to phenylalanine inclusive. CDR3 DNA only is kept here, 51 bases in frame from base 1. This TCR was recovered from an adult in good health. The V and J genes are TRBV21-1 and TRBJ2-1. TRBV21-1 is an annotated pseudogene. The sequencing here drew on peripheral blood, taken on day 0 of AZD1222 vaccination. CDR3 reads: CASSSQEGISSYNEQFF. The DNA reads TGTGCCAGCAGCAGTCAAGAGGGGATTAGCTCCTACAATGAGCAGTTCTTC.